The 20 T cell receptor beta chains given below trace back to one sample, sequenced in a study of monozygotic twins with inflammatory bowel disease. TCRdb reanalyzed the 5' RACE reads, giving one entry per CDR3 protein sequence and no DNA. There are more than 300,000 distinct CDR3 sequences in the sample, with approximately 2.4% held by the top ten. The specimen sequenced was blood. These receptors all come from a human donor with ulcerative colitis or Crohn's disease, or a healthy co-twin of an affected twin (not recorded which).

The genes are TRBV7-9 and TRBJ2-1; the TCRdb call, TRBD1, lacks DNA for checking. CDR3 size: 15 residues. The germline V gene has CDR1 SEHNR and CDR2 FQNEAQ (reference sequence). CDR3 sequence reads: CASWRTAPWGNEQFF.

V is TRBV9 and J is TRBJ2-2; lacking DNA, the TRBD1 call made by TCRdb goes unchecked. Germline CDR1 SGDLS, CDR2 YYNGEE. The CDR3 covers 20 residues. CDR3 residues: CASSVAILDRGRGGTGELFF.

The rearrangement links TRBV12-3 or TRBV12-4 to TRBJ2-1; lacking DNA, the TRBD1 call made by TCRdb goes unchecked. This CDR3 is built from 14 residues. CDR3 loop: CASSLRQPRDEQFF.

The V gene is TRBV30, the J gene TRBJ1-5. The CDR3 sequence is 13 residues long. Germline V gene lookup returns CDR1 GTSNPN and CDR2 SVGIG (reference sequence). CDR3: CAWSVMGRQPQHF.

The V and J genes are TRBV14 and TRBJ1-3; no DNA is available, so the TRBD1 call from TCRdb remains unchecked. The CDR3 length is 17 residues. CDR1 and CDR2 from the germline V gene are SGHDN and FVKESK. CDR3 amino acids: CASSNFIWRRGQNTIYF.

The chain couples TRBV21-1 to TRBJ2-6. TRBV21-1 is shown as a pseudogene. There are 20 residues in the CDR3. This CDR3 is CASSKALKVCRTSGANVLTF.

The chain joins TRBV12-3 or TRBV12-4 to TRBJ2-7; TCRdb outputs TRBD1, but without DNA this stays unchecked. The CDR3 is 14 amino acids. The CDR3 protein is CASRLSGNLYEQYF.

The CDR3 loop is CASSLFGGRSTNEKLFF. This chain uses TRBV28 with TRBJ1-4. The CDR3 covers 17 residues. The germline CDR1 and CDR2 sequences are MDHEN and SYDVKM.

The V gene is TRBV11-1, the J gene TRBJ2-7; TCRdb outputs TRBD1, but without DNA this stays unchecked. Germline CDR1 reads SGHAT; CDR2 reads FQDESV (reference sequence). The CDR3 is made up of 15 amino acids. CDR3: CASSHPGQPPYEQYF.

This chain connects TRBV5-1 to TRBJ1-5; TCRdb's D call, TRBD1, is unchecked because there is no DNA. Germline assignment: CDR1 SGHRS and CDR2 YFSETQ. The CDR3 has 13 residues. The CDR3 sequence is CARHTGSNQPQHF.

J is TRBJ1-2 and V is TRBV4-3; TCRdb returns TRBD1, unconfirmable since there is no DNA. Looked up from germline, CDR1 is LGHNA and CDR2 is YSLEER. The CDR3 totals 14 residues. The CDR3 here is CASSRVQGTYGYTF.

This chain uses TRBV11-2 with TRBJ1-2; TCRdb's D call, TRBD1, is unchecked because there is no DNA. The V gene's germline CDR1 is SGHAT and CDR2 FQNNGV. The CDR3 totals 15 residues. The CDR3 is CASSLDGTANYGYTF. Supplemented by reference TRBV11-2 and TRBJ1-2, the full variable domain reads EAGVAQSPRYKIIEKRQSVAFWCNPISGHATLYWYQQILGQGPKLLIQFQNNGVVDDSQLPKDRFSAERLKGVDSTLKIQPAKLEDSAVYLCASSLDGTANYGYTFGSGTRLTVV.

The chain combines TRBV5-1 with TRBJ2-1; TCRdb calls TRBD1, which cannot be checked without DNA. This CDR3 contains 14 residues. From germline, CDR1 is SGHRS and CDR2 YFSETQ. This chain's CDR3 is CASSFWGADNEQFF.

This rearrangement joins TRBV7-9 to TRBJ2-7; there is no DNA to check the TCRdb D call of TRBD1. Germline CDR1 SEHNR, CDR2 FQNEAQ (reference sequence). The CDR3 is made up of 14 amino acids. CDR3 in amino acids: CASSPGTGKKEQYF. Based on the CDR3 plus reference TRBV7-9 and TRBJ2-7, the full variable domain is DTGVSQNPRHKITKRGQNVTFRCDPISEHNRLYWYRQTLGQGPEFLTYFQNEAQLEKSRLLSDRFSAERPKGSFSTLEIQRTEQGDSAMYLCASSPGTGKKEQYFGPGTRLTVT.

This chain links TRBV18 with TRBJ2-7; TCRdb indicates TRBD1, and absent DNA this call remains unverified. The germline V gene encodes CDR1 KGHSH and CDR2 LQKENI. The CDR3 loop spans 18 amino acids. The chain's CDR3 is CASSPQFGRDGATYEQYF. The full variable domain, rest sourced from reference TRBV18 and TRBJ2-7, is NAGVMQNPRHLVRRRGQEARLRCSPMKGHSHVYWYRQLPEEGLKFMVYLQKENIIDESGMPKERFSAEFPKEGPSILRIQQVVRGDSAAYFCASSPQFGRDGATYEQYFGPGTRLTVT.

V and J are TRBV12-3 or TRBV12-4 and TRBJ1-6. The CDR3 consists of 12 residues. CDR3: CASRKDGTPLHF.

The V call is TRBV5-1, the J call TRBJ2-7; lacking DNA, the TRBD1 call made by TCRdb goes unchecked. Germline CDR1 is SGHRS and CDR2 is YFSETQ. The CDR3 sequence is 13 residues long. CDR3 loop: CASSLATGGEQYF.

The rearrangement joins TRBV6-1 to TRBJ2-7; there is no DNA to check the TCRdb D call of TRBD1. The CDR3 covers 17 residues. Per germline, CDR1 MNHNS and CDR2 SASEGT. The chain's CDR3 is CASSPSYGQGSSYEQYF.

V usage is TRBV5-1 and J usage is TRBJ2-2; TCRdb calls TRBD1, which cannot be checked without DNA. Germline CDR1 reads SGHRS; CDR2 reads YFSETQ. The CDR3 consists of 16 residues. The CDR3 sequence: CASTGGTGRSTGELFF.

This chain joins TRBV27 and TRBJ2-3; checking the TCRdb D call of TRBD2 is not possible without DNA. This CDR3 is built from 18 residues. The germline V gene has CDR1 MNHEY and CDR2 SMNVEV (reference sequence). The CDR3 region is CASSVDPIGGFSTDTQYF.